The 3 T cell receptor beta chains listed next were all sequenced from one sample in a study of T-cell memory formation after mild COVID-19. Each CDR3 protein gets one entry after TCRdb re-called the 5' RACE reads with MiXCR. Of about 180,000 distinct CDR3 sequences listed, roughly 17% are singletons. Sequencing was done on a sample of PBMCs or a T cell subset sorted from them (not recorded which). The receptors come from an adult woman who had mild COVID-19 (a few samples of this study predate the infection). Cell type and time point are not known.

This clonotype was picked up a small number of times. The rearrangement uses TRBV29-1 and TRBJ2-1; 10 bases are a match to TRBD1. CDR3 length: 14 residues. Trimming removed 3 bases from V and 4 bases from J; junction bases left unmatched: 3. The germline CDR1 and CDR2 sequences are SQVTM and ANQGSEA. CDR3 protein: CSVEGQGWYNEQFF. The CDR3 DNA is TGCAGCGTTGAGGGACAGGGGTGGTACAATGAGCAGTTCTTC.

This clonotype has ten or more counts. The CDR3 protein is CASSIYFVGPNTGELFF. The CDR3 bases are TGTGCCAGTAGTATTTACTTTGTGGGGCCGAACACCGGGGAGCTGTTTTTT. The chain combines TRBV19 with TRBJ2-2; D perhaps matches TRBD1 (5 bases). V gave up 3 bases and J gave up 0 bases, with 14 bases separating them. The germline gives CDR1 LNHDA, CDR2 SQIVND (reference sequence). The CDR3 is 17 residues long. Complete variable domain (other parts from reference TRBV19 and TRBJ2-2): DGGITQSPKYLFRKEGQNVTLSCEQNLNHDAMYWYRQDPGQGLRLIYYSQIVNDFQKGDIAEGYSVSREKKESFPLTVTSAQKNPTAFYLCASSIYFVGPNTGELFFGEGSRLTVL.

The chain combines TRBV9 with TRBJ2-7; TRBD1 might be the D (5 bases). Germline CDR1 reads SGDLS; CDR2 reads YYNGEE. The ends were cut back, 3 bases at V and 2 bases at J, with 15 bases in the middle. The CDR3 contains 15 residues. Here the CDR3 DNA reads TGTGCCAGCAGCGGAGAGAGGACACCACCCTACGAGCAGTACTTC. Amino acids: CASSGERTPPYEQYF.